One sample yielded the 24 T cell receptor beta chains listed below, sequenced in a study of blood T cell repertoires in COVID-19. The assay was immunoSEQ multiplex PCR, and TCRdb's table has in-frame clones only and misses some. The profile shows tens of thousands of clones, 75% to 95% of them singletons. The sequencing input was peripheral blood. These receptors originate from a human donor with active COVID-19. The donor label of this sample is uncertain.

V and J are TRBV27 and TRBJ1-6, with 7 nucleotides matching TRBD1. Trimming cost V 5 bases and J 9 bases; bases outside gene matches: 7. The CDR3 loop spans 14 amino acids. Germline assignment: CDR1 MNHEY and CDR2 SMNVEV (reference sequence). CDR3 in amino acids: CASSITGAASPLHF. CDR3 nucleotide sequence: TGTGCCAGCAGTATAACAGGGGCAGCTTCACCCCTCCACTTT.

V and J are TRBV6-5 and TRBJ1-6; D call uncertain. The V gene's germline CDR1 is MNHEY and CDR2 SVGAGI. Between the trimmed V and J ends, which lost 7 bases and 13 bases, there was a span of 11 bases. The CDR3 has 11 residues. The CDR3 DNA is TGTGCCAGCACTATTGCGGGGCCCCTCCACTTT. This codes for CASTIAGPLHF.

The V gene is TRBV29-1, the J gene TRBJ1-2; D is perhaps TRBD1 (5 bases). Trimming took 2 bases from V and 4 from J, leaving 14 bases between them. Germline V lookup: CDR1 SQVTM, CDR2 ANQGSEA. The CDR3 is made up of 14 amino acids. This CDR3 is CSVEIHQGIYGYTF. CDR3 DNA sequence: TGCAGCGTTGAAATCCACCAGGGAATCTATGGCTACACCTTC.

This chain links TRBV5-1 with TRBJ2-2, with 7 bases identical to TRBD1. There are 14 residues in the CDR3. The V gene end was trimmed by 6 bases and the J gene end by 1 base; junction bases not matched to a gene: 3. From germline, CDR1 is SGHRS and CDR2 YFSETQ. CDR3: CASTGTVNTGELFF. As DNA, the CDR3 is TGCGCCAGCACCGGGACAGTGAACACCGGGGAGCTGTTTTTT.

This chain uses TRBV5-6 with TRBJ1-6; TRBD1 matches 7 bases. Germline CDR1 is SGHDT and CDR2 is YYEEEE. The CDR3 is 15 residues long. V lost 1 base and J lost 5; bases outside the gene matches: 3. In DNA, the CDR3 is TGTGCCAGCAGCTTGAGCGACAGGGATAATTCACCCCTCCACTTT. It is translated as CASSLSDRDNSPLHF. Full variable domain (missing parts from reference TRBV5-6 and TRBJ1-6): DAGVTQSPTHLIKTRGQQVTLRCSPKSGHDTVSWYQQALGQGPQFIFQYYEEEERQRGNFPDRFSGHQFPNYSSELNVNALLLGDSALYLCASSLSDRDNSPLHFGNGTRLTVT.

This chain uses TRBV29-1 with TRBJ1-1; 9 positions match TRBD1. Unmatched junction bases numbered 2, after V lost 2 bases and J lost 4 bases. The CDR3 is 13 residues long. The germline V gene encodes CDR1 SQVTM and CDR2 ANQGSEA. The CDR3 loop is CSVEKTGGTEAFF. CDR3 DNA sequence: TGCAGCGTTGAAAAGACAGGGGGCACTGAAGCTTTCTTT.

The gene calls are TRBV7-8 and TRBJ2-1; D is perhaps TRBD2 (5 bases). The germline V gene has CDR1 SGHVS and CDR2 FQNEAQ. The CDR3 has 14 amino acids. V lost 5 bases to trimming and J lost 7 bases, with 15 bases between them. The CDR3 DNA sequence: TGTGCCAGCAGCCCATTCCCCCGGAGGAATGAGCAGTTCTTC. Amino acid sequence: CASSPFPRRNEQFF.

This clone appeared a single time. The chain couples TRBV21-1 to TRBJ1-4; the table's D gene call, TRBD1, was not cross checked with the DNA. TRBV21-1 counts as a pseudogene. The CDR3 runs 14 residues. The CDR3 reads CASSSQGVNEKLFF. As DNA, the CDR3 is TGTGCCAGCAGCTCACAGGGGGTCAATGAAAAACTGTTTTTT.

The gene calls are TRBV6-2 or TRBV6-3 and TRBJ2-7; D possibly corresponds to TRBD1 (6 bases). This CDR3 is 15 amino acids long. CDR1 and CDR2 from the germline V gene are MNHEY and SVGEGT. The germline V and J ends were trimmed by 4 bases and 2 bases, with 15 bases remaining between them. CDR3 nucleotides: TGTGCCAGCAGTTGGGTGACAGGACCGCCCTACGAGCAGTACTTC. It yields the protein CASSWVTGPPYEQYF.

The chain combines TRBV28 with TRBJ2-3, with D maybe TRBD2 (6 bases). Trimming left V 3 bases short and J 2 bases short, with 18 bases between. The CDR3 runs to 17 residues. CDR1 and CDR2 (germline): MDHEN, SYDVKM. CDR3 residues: CASSFSFRGSVTDTQYF. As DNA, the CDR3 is TGTGCCAGCAGTTTTTCATTTCGGGGGTCTGTCACAGATACGCAGTATTTT.

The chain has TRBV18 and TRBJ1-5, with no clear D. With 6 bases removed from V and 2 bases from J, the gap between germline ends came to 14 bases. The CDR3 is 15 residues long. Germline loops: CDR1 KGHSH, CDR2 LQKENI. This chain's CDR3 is CASSLGGSGNQPQHF. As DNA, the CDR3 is TGTGCCAGCTCCCTCGGAGGGTCCGGCAATCAGCCCCAGCATTTT.

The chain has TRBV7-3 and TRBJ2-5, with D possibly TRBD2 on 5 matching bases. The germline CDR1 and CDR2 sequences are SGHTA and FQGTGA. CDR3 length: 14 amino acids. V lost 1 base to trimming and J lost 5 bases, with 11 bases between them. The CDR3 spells CASSLNGGRETQYF. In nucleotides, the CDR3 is TGTGCCAGCAGCTTAAACGGAGGAAGGGAGACCCAGTACTTC.

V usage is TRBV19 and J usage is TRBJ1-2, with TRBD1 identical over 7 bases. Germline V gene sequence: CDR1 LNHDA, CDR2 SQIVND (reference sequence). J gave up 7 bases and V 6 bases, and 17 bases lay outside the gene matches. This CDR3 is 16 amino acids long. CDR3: CASSLTQGRRSSGYTF. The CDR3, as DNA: TGTGCCAGTAGCCTAACACAGGGGCGAAGGTCTAGTGGCTACACCTTC.

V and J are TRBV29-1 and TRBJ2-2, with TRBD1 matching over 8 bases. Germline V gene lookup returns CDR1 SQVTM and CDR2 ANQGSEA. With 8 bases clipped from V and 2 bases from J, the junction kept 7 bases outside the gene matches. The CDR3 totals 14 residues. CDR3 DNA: TGCAGCTGCCATGGACAGGGTAACACCGGGGAGCTGTTTTTT. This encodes CSCHGQGNTGELFF.

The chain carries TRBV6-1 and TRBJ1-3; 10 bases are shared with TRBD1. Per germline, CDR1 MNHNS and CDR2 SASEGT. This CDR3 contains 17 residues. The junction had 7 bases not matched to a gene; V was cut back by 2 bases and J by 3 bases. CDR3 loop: CASSETPTGGVGNTIYF. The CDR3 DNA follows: TGTGCCAGCAGTGAAACCCCGACAGGGGGCGTTGGAAACACCATATATTTT.

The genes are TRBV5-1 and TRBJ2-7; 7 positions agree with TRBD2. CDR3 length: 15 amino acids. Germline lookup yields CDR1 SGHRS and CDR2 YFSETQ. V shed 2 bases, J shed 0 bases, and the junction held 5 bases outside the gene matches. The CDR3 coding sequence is TGCGCCAGCAGCTTAGCGGGAATTAACTCCTACGAGCAGTACTTC. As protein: CASSLAGINSYEQYF.

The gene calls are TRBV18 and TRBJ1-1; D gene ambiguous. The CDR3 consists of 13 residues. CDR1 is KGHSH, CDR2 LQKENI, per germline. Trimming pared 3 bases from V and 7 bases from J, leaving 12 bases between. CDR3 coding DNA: TGTGCCAGCTCACCTCCCTGGGGAGGTGAAGCTTTCTTT. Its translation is CASSPPWGGEAFF.

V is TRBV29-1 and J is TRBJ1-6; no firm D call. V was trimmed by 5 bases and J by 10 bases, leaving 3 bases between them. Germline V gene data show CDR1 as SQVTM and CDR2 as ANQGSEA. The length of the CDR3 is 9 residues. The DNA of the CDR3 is TGCAGCGTTCCGTCACCCCTCCACTTT. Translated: CSVPSPLHF.

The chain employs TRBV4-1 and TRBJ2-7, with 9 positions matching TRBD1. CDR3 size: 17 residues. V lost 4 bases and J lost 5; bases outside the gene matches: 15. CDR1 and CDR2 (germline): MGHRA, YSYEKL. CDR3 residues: CASSLAPRRTGENEQYF. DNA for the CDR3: TGCGCCAGCAGCCTAGCACCCCGGAGGACAGGGGAGAACGAGCAGTACTTC.

CDR3 amino acids: CASSSPHGGGGGGVTYEQYF. In nucleotides, the CDR3 is TGTGCCAGCAGTTCCCCACATGGGGGGGGAGGCGGCGGGGTGACCTACGAGCAGTACTTC. The rearrangement uses TRBV28 and TRBJ2-7; 7 nucleotides line up with TRBD2. Germline lookup yields CDR1 MDHEN and CDR2 SYDVKM. J was trimmed by 2 bases and V by 4 bases; bases with no gene match: 23. This CDR3 region has 20 residues.

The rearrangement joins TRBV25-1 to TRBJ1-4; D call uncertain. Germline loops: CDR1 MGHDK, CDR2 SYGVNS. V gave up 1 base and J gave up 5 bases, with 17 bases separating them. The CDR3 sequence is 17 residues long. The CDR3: CASSEFWAGEPNEKLFF. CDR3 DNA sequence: TGTGCCAGCAGTGAATTTTGGGCCGGGGAACCAAATGAAAAACTGTTTTTT.

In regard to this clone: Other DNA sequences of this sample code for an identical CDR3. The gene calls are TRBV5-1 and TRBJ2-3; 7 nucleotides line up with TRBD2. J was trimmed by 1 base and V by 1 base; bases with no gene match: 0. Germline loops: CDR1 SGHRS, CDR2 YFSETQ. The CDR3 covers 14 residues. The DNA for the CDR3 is TGCGCCAGCAGCTTGAGCGGGGGCACAGATACGCAGTATTTT. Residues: CASSLSGGTDTQYF.

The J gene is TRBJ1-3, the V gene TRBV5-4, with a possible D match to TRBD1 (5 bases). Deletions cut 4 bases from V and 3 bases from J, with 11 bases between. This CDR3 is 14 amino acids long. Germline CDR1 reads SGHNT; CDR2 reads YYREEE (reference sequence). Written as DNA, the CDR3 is TGTGCCAGCAGCCGGGGGACCCGTGGAAACACCATATATTTT. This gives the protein CASSRGTRGNTIYF.

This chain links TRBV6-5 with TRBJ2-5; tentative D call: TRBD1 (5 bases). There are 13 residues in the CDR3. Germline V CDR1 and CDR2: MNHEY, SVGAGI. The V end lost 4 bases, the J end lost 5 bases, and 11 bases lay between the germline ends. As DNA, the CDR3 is TGTGCCAGCAGTTTACAGGTTTCGGAGACCCAGTACTTC. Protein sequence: CASSLQVSETQYF.